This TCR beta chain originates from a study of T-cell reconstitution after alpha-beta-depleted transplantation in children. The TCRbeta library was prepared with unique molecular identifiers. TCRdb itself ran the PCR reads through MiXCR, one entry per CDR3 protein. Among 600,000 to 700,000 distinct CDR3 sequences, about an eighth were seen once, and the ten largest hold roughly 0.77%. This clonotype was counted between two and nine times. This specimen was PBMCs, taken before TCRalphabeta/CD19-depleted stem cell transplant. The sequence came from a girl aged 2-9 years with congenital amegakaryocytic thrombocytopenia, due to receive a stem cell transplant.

CDR3 DNA: TGCAGCGTTAGGACTAGCGGGAGGTACAATGAGCAGTTCTTC. Translation: CSVRTSGRYNEQFF. The J gene is TRBJ2-1, the V gene TRBV29-1; 14 nucleotides agree with TRBD2. V shed 5 bases, J shed 4 bases, and the junction held 1 base outside the gene matches. Germline values: CDR1 SQVTM, CDR2 ANQGSEA. The CDR3 has 14 amino acids.